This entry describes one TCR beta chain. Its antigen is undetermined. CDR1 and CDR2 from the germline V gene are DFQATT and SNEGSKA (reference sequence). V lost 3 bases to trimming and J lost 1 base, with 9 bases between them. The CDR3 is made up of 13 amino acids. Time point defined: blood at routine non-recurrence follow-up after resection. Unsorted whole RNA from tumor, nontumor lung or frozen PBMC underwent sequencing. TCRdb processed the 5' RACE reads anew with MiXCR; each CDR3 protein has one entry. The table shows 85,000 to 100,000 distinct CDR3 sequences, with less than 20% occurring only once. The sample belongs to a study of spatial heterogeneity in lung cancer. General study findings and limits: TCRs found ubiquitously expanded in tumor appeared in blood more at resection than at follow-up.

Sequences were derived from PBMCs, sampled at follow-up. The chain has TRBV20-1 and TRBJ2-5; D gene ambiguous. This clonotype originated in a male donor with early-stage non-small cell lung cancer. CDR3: CSASVSVQETQYF. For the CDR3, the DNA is TGCAGTGCTAGTGTATCCGTCCAAGAGACCCAGTACTTC.